The 32 T cell receptor beta chains below all came from one sample that was sequenced in a study of human T cells and chemical hapten exposure. TCRdb reprocessed the RACE reads via MiXCR and lists one record per CDR3 protein. The table has about 350,000 distinct CDR3 sequences, 5% to 6.5% seen once. Time point described: pre-sensitization, week 0. The sample's treatment: therapeutic diphenylcyclopropenone sensitization with weekly scalp DPC. This specimen consisted of whole blood, obtained in connection with sensitization to the hapten diphenylcyclopropenone (DPC). The receptors come from a woman aged 18-29 years with alopecia areata. Some clones in this sample may be carry-over from other donors' samples.

This clonotype was seen repeatedly, ten times or more. The V call is TRBV5-1, the J call TRBJ1-4, with D tentatively TRBD1 (6 bases). Trimming cost V 4 bases and J 8 bases, with 18 bases left between them. The V gene's germline CDR1 is SGHRS and CDR2 YFSETQ. The CDR3 totals 15 residues. CDR3 protein: CASSPGHSLGEKLFF. CDR3 DNA: TGCGCCAGCAGCCCGGGACACTCTCTTGGCGAAAAACTGTTTTTT.

This clonotype was seen a handful of times. This chain links TRBV7-9 with TRBJ1-6, with D unclear. The V gene lost 1 base and the J gene lost 0 bases, with 7 bases spanning the gap. Germline V gene sequence: CDR1 SEHNR, CDR2 FQNEAQ (reference sequence). This CDR3 is built from 16 residues. The CDR3 nucleotides read TGTGCCAGCAGCTTAGGAACTGGCTCCTATAATTCACCCCTCCACTTT. It is translated as CASSLGTGSYNSPLHF.

This clonotype came up many times. The V gene is TRBV21-1, the J gene TRBJ2-5; TRBD1 is taken as the D call from the table, unchecked against the DNA. TRBV21-1 is a known pseudogene. This CDR3 comprises 14 residues. The CDR3 DNA reads as TGTGCCAGCAGAGCCTGTTTCCGGCCATACCCCCTCCACTTC. Its protein is CASRACFRPYPLHF.

The genes are TRBV7-2 and TRBJ2-3, with D perhaps TRBD1 or TRBD2 (6 bases each). The CDR3 length is 16 residues. V was trimmed by 3 bases and J by 2 bases, leaving 15 bases between them. The germline V gene has CDR1 SGHTA and CDR2 FQGNSA. In DNA form, the CDR3 reads TGTGCCAGCAGCTTGGGGGCGGGACCAGCCACAGATACGCAGTATTTT. Protein sequence: CASSLGAGPATDTQYF.

This clonotype was counted only a few times. The chain has TRBV10-3 and TRBJ2-7, with 9 bases fitting TRBD1. Trimming removed 7 bases from V and 2 bases from J; junction bases left unmatched: 6. From germline, CDR1 is ENHRY and CDR2 SYGVKD. The CDR3 runs 14 residues. CDR3 sequence reads: CAITTDRGAYEQYF. CDR3 DNA: TGTGCCATCACCACGGACAGGGGCGCCTACGAGCAGTACTTC.

This clonotype was picked up many times. This sequence joins TRBV20-1 and TRBJ1-1, with D perhaps TRBD1 (5 bases). The CDR3 has 12 amino acids. Per the germline V gene, CDR1 is DFQATT and CDR2 is SNEGSKA (reference sequence). Trimming removed 3 bases at V and 5 bases at J, with 10 bases between. The CDR3 region has the DNA TGCAGTGCTAGGGGCAGGGAGACTGAAGCTTTCTTT. It specifies CSARGRETEAFF.

A few counts support this clonotype. The chain has TRBV4-2 and TRBJ2-3, with 12 bases matching TRBD2. CDR3 length: 19 residues. CDR1 LGHNA and CDR2 YNFKEQ come from the germline V gene. Germline trimming cut 5 bases from V and 0 bases from J; bases unmatched to any gene: 12. CDR3 coding DNA: TGTGCCAGCAGCTCTTACCAAGCTAGCGGGGGGGCTAGCACAGATACGCAGTATTTT. Its translation: CASSSYQASGGASTDTQYF.

Ten or more counts support this clonotype. The rearrangement uses TRBV28 and TRBJ1-6, with D unclear. This CDR3 spans 13 amino acids. Trimming pared 8 bases from V and 0 bases from J, leaving 5 bases between. From germline, CDR1 is MDHEN and CDR2 SYDVKM. Here the CDR3 reads CASRNSYNSPLHF. CDR3 nucleotides: TGTGCCAGCCGCAACTCCTATAATTCACCCCTCCACTTT.

The chain recombines TRBV7-2 with TRBJ1-4, with D maybe TRBD1 (5 bases). The CDR3 is 15 residues long. Per germline, CDR1 SGHTA and CDR2 FQGNSA. V shed 2 bases and J shed 8 bases, with 15 bases lying between them. The CDR3 DNA follows: TGTGCCAGCAGCTTACAGGGCGGTGGGTGGGAAAAACTGTTTTTT. Protein sequence: CASSLQGGGWEKLFF.

This clonotype has more than one count but fewer than ten. V and J are TRBV7-2 and TRBJ1-2; D might be TRBD1 (6 bases). The CDR3 is 14 amino acids. Germline values: CDR1 SGHTA, CDR2 FQGNSA. Trimming cost V 1 base and J 3 bases, with 9 bases left between them. This CDR3 is CASSLGGQYYGYTF. The CDR3 DNA reads TGTGCCAGCAGCTTAGGGGGGCAGTACTATGGCTACACCTTC.

This clonotype was counted a few times. The rearrangement uses TRBV20-1 and TRBJ2-3; 7 bases align to TRBD1. The germline V gene encodes CDR1 DFQATT and CDR2 SNEGSKA (reference sequence). Trimming at V came to 4 bases and at J to 0 bases, leaving 4 bases not matched to a gene. This CDR3 is built from 14 residues. The CDR3 sequence is CSATTTGSTDTQYF. In DNA, the CDR3 is TGCAGTGCTACTACGACAGGGAGCACAGATACGCAGTATTTT.

This clonotype was detected only a few times. This rearrangement joins TRBV11-2 to TRBJ2-3, with 10 bases matching TRBD2. CDR3 length: 16 amino acids. J was trimmed by 2 bases and V by 5 bases; bases with no gene match: 7. Germline V gene data show CDR1 as SGHAT and CDR2 as FQNNGV. CDR3 loop: CASSPGLARATDTQYF. The DNA for the CDR3 is TGTGCCAGCAGCCCGGGACTAGCGAGGGCCACAGATACGCAGTATTTT.

This clonotype turned up a few times. CDR3 in DNA: TGTGCCGGGACGACTGAACCTGATACGCAGTATTTT. Protein: CAGTTEPDTQYF. The chain couples TRBV2 to TRBJ2-3; tentatively, D is TRBD1 or TRBD2 (5 bases each). V gave up 11 bases and J gave up 6 bases, with 15 bases separating them. Germline V gives CDR1 SNHLY, CDR2 FYNNEI. The CDR3 extends over 12 amino acids.

V gene TRBV6-2 or TRBV6-3 combines with J gene TRBJ2-1; perhaps TRBD2 as D (6 bases). The V end lost 0 bases, the J end lost 5 bases, and 14 bases lay between the germline ends. The CDR3 has 16 amino acids. Germline lookup yields CDR1 MNHEY and CDR2 SVGEGT. CDR3 protein: CASSYSTRMRHNEQFF. CDR3 sequence (DNA): TGTGCCAGCAGTTACTCGACTAGAATGCGGCACAATGAGCAGTTCTTC.

This clonotype was counted between two and nine times. V usage is TRBV29-1 and J usage is TRBJ1-2; D unresolved. Germline loops: CDR1 SQVTM, CDR2 ANQGSEA. V was pared by 7 bases and J by 3 bases, with 12 bases between. There are 12 residues in the CDR3. The CDR3 DNA is TGCAGCGGGTTGGCCCCTGACTATGGCTACACCTTC. Its protein product is CSGLAPDYGYTF.

This chain uses TRBV28 with TRBJ2-4; 8 nucleotides agree with TRBD2. This CDR3 is built from 16 residues. The J segment lost 1 base and the V segment lost 5 bases, leaving 7 bases of the junction unmatched. CDR1 and CDR2 (germline): MDHEN, SYDVKM. CDR3 loop: CASSLRLATAKNIQYF. CDR3 in DNA: TGTGCCAGCAGTCTAAGACTAGCGACGGCCAAAAACATTCAGTACTTC.

The sample holds many counts of this clonotype. The CDR3 DNA sequence: TGTGCCAGCAGTTACTCATCAGGGGATGGCTATGGCTACACCTTC. This sequence encodes CASSYSSGDGYGYTF. The chain employs TRBV6-5 and TRBJ1-2, with D perhaps matching TRBD1 (6 bases). Germline-derived CDR1 and CDR2 are MNHEY and SVGAGI. Trimming removed 0 bases from V and 4 bases from J, with 12 bases in between. The CDR3 extends over 15 amino acids.

This clonotype appeared many times. The chain combines TRBV27 with TRBJ1-6, with 9 positions matching TRBD1. V dropped 9 bases and J dropped 10; count of bases not matched to a gene: 19. This CDR3 is built from 17 residues. Germline CDR1 and CDR2: MNHEY and SMNVEV (reference sequence). CDR3 sequence reads: CARRDRAPSSVWSPLHF. CDR3 nucleotide sequence: TGTGCCAGAAGGGACAGGGCCCCTTCTTCTGTTTGGTCACCCCTCCACTTT.

The sample holds many counts of this clonotype. The V call is TRBV2, the J call TRBJ1-2; 7 bases are shared with TRBD1. J lost 4 bases, V lost 5 bases, and 10 bases had no gene match. The CDR3 contains 15 residues. Germline V gene lookup returns CDR1 SNHLY and CDR2 FYNNEI. CDR3 protein: CASSLWGQTGYGYTF. In nucleotides, the CDR3 is TGTGCCAGCAGTCTATGGGGACAGACTGGCTATGGCTACACCTTC.

Many counts were recorded for this clonotype. Here the CDR3 reads CASSPSRDSNTEAFF. In nucleotides, the CDR3 is TGCGCCAGCAGCCCAAGCCGGGACAGTAACACTGAAGCTTTCTTT. The gene calls are TRBV5-1 and TRBJ1-1; 7 nucleotides line up with TRBD1. Germline V CDR1 and CDR2: SGHRS, YFSETQ. The CDR3 contains 15 residues. The ends lost 4 bases at V and 2 bases at J; junction bases unmatched: 8.

V and J are TRBV10-2 and TRBJ1-4; D call uncertain. Trimming cost V 4 bases and J 13 bases, with 10 bases left between them. Germline V lookup: CDR1 WSHSY, CDR2 SAAADI. This CDR3 region has 11 residues. CDR3 in DNA: TGCGCCAGCAGTGCAAGGGAGGTACTGTTTTTT. This translates into CASSAREVLFF.

This clonotype was seen once. This may arise from a read error, as a much more abundant clone is one base away. The chain recombines TRBV14 with TRBJ2-7, with 7 positions matching TRBD1. This CDR3 contains 13 residues. V was pared by 4 bases and J by 3 bases, with 3 bases of the junction left unmatched. Germline V gives CDR1 SGHDN, CDR2 FVKESK. CDR3 residues: CASSLGQHYEQYF. The CDR3 DNA is TGTGCCAGCAGCCTGGGACAGCACTACGAGCAGTACTTC.

This chain joins TRBV12-3 or TRBV12-4 and TRBJ2-3, with TRBD1 identical over 8 bases. CDR3 size: 17 residues. V shed 6 bases, J shed 1 base, and the junction held 12 bases outside the gene matches. CDR3 residues: CASSPLPGQGGTDTQYF. The DNA for the CDR3 is TGTGCCAGCAGCCCACTTCCCGGACAGGGAGGCACAGATACGCAGTATTTT.

This clonotype was found many times. The chain recombines TRBV5-1 with TRBJ2-3; D not resolved. Trimming took off 0 bases at V and 2 bases at J, with 7 bases between the two ends. The CDR3 length is 14 residues. CDR1 is SGHRS and CDR2 is YFSETQ in the germline V gene. The CDR3 reads CASSLVTSTDTQYF. CDR3 nucleotides: TGCGCCAGCAGCTTGGTCACCTCCACAGATACGCAGTATTTT. Full variable domain (rest looked up from reference TRBV5-1 and TRBJ2-3): KAGVTQTPRYLIKTRGQQVTLSCSPISGHRSVSWYQQTPGQGLQFLFEYFSETQRNKGNFPGRFSGRQFSNSRSEMNVSTLELGDSALYLCASSLVTSTDTQYFGPGTRLTVL.

This clonotype has only a few counts. The genes are TRBV3-1 and TRBJ2-6; possibly TRBD1 or TRBD2 for D (5 bases each). CDR1 is LGHDT, CDR2 YNNKEL, per germline (reference sequence). The CDR3 extends over 14 amino acids. V lost 2 bases, J lost 10 bases, and 12 bases lay in between. The CDR3: CASSQYRDENVLTF. CDR3 coding DNA: TGTGCCAGCAGCCAATATCGGGACGAGAACGTCCTGACTTTC.

This clonotype was seen many times. The rearrangement uses TRBV10-3 and TRBJ2-7; 9 positions match TRBD1. Germline trimming cut 4 bases from V and 7 bases from J; bases unmatched to any gene: 5. The CDR3 contains 13 residues. Germline loops: CDR1 ENHRY, CDR2 SYGVKD. Here the CDR3 DNA reads TGTGCCATCAGTGTTCCCGGGACAGGGGAGCAGTACTTC. Protein product: CAISVPGTGEQYF.

At least ten counts were recorded for this clonotype. This rearrangement joins TRBV7-9 to TRBJ2-3; D ambiguous. The length of the CDR3 is 13 residues. V lost 5 bases and J lost 6, with 12 bases in between. The germline V gene has CDR1 SEHNR and CDR2 FQNEAQ (reference sequence). CDR3 residues: CASSPRESDTQYF. CDR3 nucleotides: TGTGCCAGCAGCCCAAGAGAATCTGATACGCAGTATTTT.

This clonotype occurred many times. The chain has TRBV29-1 and TRBJ2-7; TRBD1 might be the D (7 bases). CDR3 length: 15 amino acids. Germline CDR1 and CDR2: SQVTM and ANQGSEA. The ends were cut back, 2 bases at V and 0 bases at J, with 14 bases in the middle. CDR3 nucleotide sequence: TGCAGCGTTGAATACCCAGGGGGGAGCTCCTACGAGCAGTACTTC. Its protein is CSVEYPGGSSYEQYF.

In its sample, this clonotype was seen a few times. V is TRBV19 and J is TRBJ2-2; 7 nucleotides match TRBD1. The germline V gene encodes CDR1 LNHDA and CDR2 SQIVND (reference sequence). Trimming removed 3 bases from V and 2 bases from J; junction bases left unmatched: 9. CDR3 length: 17 residues. CDR3 protein: CASSIKAGGFNTGELFF. The CDR3 nucleotides read TGTGCCAGTAGTATTAAAGCAGGGGGTTTCAACACCGGGGAGCTGTTTTTT.

This clonotype was seen at least ten times. V is TRBV27 and J is TRBJ1-1, with 8 positions matching TRBD1. The CDR3 is made up of 15 amino acids. Losses at the gene ends were 1 base for V and 0 bases for J; bases not matched to a gene: 1. Germline V gene data show CDR1 as MNHEY and CDR2 as SMNVEV (reference sequence). The CDR3 sequence is CASSLWTGLNTEAFF. In DNA, the CDR3 is TGTGCCAGCAGTTTATGGACAGGGTTGAACACTGAAGCTTTCTTT.

This clonotype was recorded a few times. The rearrangement joins TRBV20-1 to TRBJ1-2; unclear D gene. The CDR3 sequence is 14 residues long. CDR1 is DFQATT and CDR2 is SNEGSKA in the germline V gene (reference sequence). V lost 5 bases and J lost 0, with 13 bases in between. CDR3 protein: CSAPLEVANYGYTF. The DNA for the CDR3 is TGCAGTGCTCCCCTGGAGGTAGCTAACTATGGCTACACCTTC.

The chain recombines TRBV20-1 with TRBJ1-2; D gene unclear. Trimming took 3 bases from V and 0 from J, leaving 5 bases between them. CDR1 is DFQATT, CDR2 SNEGSKA, per germline (reference sequence). The CDR3 is 12 amino acids. CDR3 residues: CSARETNYGYTF. The CDR3 region has the DNA TGCAGTGCTAGGGAAACTAACTATGGCTACACCTTC.